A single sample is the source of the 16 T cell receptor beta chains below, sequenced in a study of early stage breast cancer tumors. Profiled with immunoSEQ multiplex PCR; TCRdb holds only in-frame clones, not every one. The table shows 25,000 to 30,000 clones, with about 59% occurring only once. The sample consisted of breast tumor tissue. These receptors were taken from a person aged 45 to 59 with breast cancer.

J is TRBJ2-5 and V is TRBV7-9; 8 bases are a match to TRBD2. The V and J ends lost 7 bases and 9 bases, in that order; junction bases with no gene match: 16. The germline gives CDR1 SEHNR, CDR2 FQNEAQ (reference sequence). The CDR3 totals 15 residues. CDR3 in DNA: TGTGCCAGCAACCCCGGCGGGGGGCAGCGAACGGCCCAGTACTTC. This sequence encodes CASNPGGGQRTAQYF.

Here the CDR3 DNA reads TGCGCCAGCAGCCTGGGTAATGGGGGCGAGCAGTACTTC. This encodes CASSLGNGGEQYF. This sequence joins TRBV5-1 and TRBJ2-7; D assignment may be TRBD1 or TRBD2 (5 bases each). Trimming stripped 4 bases from V and 6 bases from J, with 14 bases between. Per the germline V gene, CDR1 is SGHRS and CDR2 is YFSETQ. The CDR3 is made up of 13 amino acids. Together with reference TRBV5-1 and TRBJ2-7, the CDR3 gives the full variable domain: KAGVTQTPRYLIKTRGQQVTLSCSPISGHRSVSWYQQTPGQGLQFLFEYFSETQRNKGNFPGRFSGRQFSNSRSEMNVSTLELGDSALYLCASSLGNGGEQYFGPGTRLTVT.

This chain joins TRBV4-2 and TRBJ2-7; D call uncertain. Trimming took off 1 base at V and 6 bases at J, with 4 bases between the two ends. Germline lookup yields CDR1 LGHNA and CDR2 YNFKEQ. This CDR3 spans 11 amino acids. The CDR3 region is CASSQGFEQYF. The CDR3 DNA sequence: TGTGCCAGCAGCCAAGGCTTCGAGCAGTACTTC.

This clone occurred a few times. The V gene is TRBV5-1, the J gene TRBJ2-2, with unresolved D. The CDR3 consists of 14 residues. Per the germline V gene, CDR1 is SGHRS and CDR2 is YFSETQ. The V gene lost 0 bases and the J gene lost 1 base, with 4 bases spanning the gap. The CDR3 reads CASSLVGNTGELFF. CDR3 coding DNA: TGCGCCAGCAGCTTGGTTGGGAACACCGGGGAGCTGTTTTTT.

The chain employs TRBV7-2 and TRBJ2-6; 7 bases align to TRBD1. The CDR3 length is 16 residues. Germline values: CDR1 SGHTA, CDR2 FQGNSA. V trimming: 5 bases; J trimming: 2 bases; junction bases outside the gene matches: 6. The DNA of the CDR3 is TGTGCCAGCAGCCGTAACAGGGGCGCTGGGGCCAACGTCCTGACTTTC. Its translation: CASSRNRGAGANVLTF.

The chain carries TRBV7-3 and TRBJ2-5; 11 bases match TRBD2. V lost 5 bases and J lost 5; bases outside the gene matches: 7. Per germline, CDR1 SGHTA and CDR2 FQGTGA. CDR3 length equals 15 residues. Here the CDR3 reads CASSKSGTSGETQYF. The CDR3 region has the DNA TGTGCCAGCAGCAAATCCGGGACTAGCGGTGAGACCCAGTACTTC.

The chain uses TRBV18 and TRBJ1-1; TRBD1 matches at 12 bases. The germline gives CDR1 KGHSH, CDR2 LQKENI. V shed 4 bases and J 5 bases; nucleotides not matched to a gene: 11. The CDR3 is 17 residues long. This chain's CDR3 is CASSLNPGQGARTEAFF. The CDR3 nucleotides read TGTGCCAGCTCACTTAACCCGGGACAGGGGGCTAGGACTGAAGCTTTCTTT.

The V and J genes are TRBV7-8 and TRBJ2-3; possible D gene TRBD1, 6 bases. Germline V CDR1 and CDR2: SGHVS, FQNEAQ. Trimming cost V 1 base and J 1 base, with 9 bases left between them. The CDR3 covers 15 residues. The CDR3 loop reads CASSLEHRGTDTQYF. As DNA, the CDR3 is TGTGCCAGCAGCTTAGAGCACAGGGGCACAGATACGCAGTATTTT.

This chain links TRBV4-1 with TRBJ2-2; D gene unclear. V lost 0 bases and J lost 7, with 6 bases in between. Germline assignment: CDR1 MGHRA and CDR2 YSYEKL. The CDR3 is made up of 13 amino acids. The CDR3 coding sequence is TGCGCCAGCAGCCAAGACCAGGTCGGGGAGCTGTTTTTT. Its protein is CASSQDQVGELFF.

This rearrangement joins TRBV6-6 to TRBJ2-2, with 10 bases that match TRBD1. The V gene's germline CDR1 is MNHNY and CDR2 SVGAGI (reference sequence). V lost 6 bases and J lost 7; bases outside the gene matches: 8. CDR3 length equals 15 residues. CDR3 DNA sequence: TGTGCCAGCAGACCGGACAGGGGGAGTCTCGGGGAGCTGTTTTTT. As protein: CASRPDRGSLGELFF.

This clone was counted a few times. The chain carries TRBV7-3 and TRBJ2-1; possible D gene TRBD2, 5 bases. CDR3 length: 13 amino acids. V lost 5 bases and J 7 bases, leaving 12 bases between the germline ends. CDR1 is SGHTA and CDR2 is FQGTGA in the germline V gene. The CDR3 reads CASSPGIMNEQFF. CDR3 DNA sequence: TGTGCCAGCAGCCCCGGGATAATGAATGAGCAGTTCTTC.

As DNA, the CDR3 is TGCAGCGTTGATGGCGCGGGGAGCTCCTACGAGCAGTACTTC. Translation gives CSVDGAGSSYEQYF. This chain uses TRBV29-1 with TRBJ2-7; possible D gene TRBD2, 6 bases. There are 14 residues in the CDR3. Germline CDR1 reads SQVTM; CDR2 reads ANQGSEA. Trimming removed 3 bases from V and 0 bases from J, with 12 bases in between.

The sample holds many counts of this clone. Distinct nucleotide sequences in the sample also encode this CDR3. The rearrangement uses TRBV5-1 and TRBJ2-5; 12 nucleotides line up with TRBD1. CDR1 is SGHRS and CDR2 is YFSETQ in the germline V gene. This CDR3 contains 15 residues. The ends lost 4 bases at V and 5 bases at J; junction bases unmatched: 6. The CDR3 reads CASSTGQGAGETQYF. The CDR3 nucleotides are TGCGCCAGCAGCACGGGACAGGGGGCAGGGGAGACCCAGTACTTC. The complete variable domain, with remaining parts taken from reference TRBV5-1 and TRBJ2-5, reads KAGVTQTPRYLIKTRGQQVTLSCSPISGHRSVSWYQQTPGQGLQFLFEYFSETQRNKGNFPGRFSGRQFSNSRSEMNVSTLELGDSALYLCASSTGQGAGETQYFGPGTRLLVL.

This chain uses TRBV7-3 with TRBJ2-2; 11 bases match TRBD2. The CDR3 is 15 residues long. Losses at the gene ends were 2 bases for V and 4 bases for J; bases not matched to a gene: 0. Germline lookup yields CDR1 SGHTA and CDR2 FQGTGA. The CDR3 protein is CASSLLAGGTGELFF. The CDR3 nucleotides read TGTGCCAGCAGCTTACTAGCGGGAGGCACCGGGGAGCTGTTTTTT.

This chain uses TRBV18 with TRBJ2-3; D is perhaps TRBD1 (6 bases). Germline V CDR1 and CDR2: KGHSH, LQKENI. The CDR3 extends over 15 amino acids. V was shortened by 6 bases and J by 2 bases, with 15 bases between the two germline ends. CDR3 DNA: TGTGCCAGCTCCCAGGACAGAACATTCACAGATACGCAGTATTTT. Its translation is CASSQDRTFTDTQYF.

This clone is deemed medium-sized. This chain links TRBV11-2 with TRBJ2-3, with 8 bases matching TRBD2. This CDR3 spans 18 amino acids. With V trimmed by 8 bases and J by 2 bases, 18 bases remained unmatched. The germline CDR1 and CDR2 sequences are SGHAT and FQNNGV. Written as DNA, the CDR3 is TGTGCCAGCCTGGGCGGGGGGACCTTGACTAGCCTCACAGATACGCAGTATTTT. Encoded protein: CASLGGGTLTSLTDTQYF.